The 26 T cell receptor beta chains listed next were all sequenced from one sample in a study of CD8 T cells in Susac syndrome. Random hexamers primed reverse transcription of about 0.5 to 1 ug RNA. TCRdb called the immunoSEQ multiplex PCR reads again in MiXCR, with one record for every CDR3 protein. The sample includes some 130,000 distinct CDR3 sequences, 95% of them seen just once. The material sequenced was CD8+ T cells from PBMCs. The receptor set was obtained from a human donor with Susac syndrome.

The chain couples TRBV5-1 to TRBJ2-1, with D possibly being TRBD1 or TRBD2 (7 bases each). The CDR3 totals 16 residues. Germline-derived CDR1 and CDR2 are SGHRS and YFSETQ. The V end lost 0 bases, the J end lost 5 bases, and 15 bases lay between the germline ends. This CDR3 reads CASSLAGGGLHNEQFF. The CDR3 nucleotides are TGCGCCAGCAGCTTGGCAGGGGGAGGGCTGCACAATGAGCAGTTCTTC.

The chain joins TRBV4-1 to TRBJ1-1; D is uncertain. V was clipped by 1 base and J by 7 bases, with 10 bases between them. This CDR3 contains 13 residues. Germline V gene sequence: CDR1 MGHRA, CDR2 YSYEKL. The CDR3 loop reads CASSQGIGIEAFF. The CDR3 coding sequence is TGCGCCAGCAGCCAAGGGATCGGAATTGAAGCTTTCTTT.

The chain couples TRBV4-1 to TRBJ2-4; D gene uncertain. The germline V gene encodes CDR1 MGHRA and CDR2 YSYEKL. Trimming removed 1 base from V and 4 bases from J, with 11 bases in between. CDR3 size: 15 residues. The CDR3 region has the DNA TGCGCCAGCAGCCAAGGTCAGGAGTTGAAAAACATTCAGTACTTC. Encoded protein: CASSQGQELKNIQYF.

The chain recombines TRBV28 with TRBJ2-5, with D hard to call. Germline V gene lookup returns CDR1 MDHEN and CDR2 SYDVKM. The CDR3 loop spans 13 amino acids. Trimming cost V 2 bases and J 1 base, with 5 bases left between them. The CDR3: CASSLPFQETQYF. DNA of the CDR3: TGTGCCAGCAGTTTACCTTTCCAAGAGACCCAGTACTTC.

The chain has TRBV7-3 and TRBJ2-1; 15 positions match TRBD2. Germline CDR1 and CDR2: SGHTA and FQGTGA. Losses at the gene ends were 4 bases for V and 12 bases for J; bases not matched to a gene: 7. The CDR3 has 15 residues. The CDR3 DNA sequence: TGTGCCAGCAGCTCCGGACTAGCGGGAGGGTCAGGGCAGTTCTTC. Protein: CASSSGLAGGSGQFF.

The chain employs TRBV4-1 and TRBJ2-2, with a tentative D call TRBD1 (6 bases). CDR3 length: 17 amino acids. Germline lookup yields CDR1 MGHRA and CDR2 YSYEKL. V lost 2 bases and J lost 3, with 16 bases in between. The CDR3 DNA reads TGCGCCAGCAGCCAACTTCCACAGGGTTTCGACACCGGGGAGCTGTTTTTT. Protein: CASSQLPQGFDTGELFF.

The rearrangement uses TRBV19 and TRBJ2-7; 7 nucleotides agree with TRBD1. Trimming took 7 bases from V and 0 from J; bases not matched to a gene: 6. The CDR3 consists of 14 residues. In germline, CDR1 is LNHDA, CDR2 SQIVND (reference sequence). The CDR3 sequence is CASTPGDSSYEQYF. The CDR3 bases are TGTGCCAGTACTCCTGGGGACAGCTCCTACGAGCAGTACTTC.

This chain connects TRBV28 to TRBJ1-2; no definite D call. CDR1 and CDR2 (germline): MDHEN, SYDVKM. Trimming took 3 bases from V and 1 from J, leaving 9 bases between them. The CDR3 has 14 residues. CDR3 in DNA: TGTGCCAGCAGTTTCGGGCGGCTTAACTATGGCTACACCTTC. It specifies CASSFGRLNYGYTF.

This clonotype is a singleton in its sample. This chain connects TRBV20-1 to TRBJ2-1, with 10 bases aligning to TRBD2. From germline, CDR1 is DFQATT and CDR2 SNEGSKA (reference sequence). The trim removed 5 bases at V and 8 bases at J, leaving 12 bases unmatched. CDR3 length equals 15 residues. Written as DNA, the CDR3 is TGCAGTGCTGCTTCTTCTAGCGGGAGTACCGATGAGCAGTTCTTC. It codes for CSAASSSGSTDEQFF.

In DNA, the CDR3 is TGTGCCAGCAGTCCAAGTCTCGGTAGGGAGCTGTTTTTT. Translated: CASSPSLGRELFF. J is TRBJ2-2 and V is TRBV28, with D unresolved. Trimming pared 5 bases from V and 9 bases from J, leaving 13 bases between. This CDR3 contains 13 residues. The germline V gene encodes CDR1 MDHEN and CDR2 SYDVKM.

The chain recombines TRBV6-5 with TRBJ2-1, with 8 bases identical to TRBD2. V lost 4 bases and J lost 0; bases outside the gene matches: 5. The CDR3 length is 16 residues. The germline V gene has CDR1 MNHEY and CDR2 SVGAGI. The CDR3 nucleotides are TGTGCCAGCAGTTCACTCAGCGGGAGCTCCTACAATGAGCAGTTCTTC. It yields the protein CASSSLSGSSYNEQFF.

The gene calls are TRBV30 and TRBJ2-1; tentative D call: TRBD1 (5 bases). The germline V gene has CDR1 GTSNPN and CDR2 SVGIG (reference sequence). The CDR3 has 15 amino acids. The V gene lost 2 bases and the J gene lost 0 bases, with 11 bases spanning the gap. The CDR3 DNA reads as TGTGCCTGGAGTTTTGACAGCAGCTCCTACAATGAGCAGTTCTTC. Protein product: CAWSFDSSSYNEQFF. The complete variable domain, with remaining parts taken from reference TRBV30 and TRBJ2-1, reads SQTIHQWPATLVQPVGSPLSLECTVEGTSNPNLYWYRQAAGRGLQLLFYSVGIGQISSEVPQNLSASRPQDRQFILSSKKLLLSDSGFYLCAWSFDSSSYNEQFFGPGTRLTVL.

The genes are TRBV20-1 and TRBJ1-5, with no clear D. The germline V gene encodes CDR1 DFQATT and CDR2 SNEGSKA (reference sequence). The length of the CDR3 is 13 residues. Trimming left V 0 bases short and J 7 bases short, with 10 bases between. CDR3: CSARDSWEQPQHF. The CDR3 DNA reads as TGCAGTGCTAGAGACAGTTGGGAGCAGCCCCAGCATTTT.

This clonotype showed up just a few times. A read error may produce the germline difference seen at one junction end. CDR3 residues: CASSLQGNEQFF. The CDR3 nucleotides are TGTGCCAGCAGTCTCCAGGGGAACGAGCAGTTCTTC. The J gene is TRBJ2-1, the V gene TRBV4-1, with D perhaps TRBD1 (6 bases). CDR1 and CDR2 from the germline V gene are MGHRA and YSYEKL. The CDR3 contains 12 residues.

The chain carries TRBV12-3 or TRBV12-4 and TRBJ2-2; 8 bases fit TRBD1. The CDR3 covers 16 residues. V shed 3 bases, J shed 4 bases, and the junction held 7 bases outside the gene matches. The CDR3 loop is CASSFPGQAITGELFF. DNA for the CDR3: TGTGCCAGCAGTTTCCCGGGACAGGCAATCACCGGGGAGCTGTTTTTT.

This chain uses TRBV20-1 with TRBJ2-7; D perhaps matches TRBD1 (6 bases). Per germline, CDR1 DFQATT and CDR2 SNEGSKA (reference sequence). The V end lost 0 bases, the J end lost 4 bases, and 13 bases lay between the germline ends. The CDR3 has 14 amino acids. In DNA, the CDR3 is TGCAGTGCTAGAGATTCGGCCAGGGGATACGAGCAGTACTTC. Residues: CSARDSARGYEQYF.

The chain carries TRBV29-1 and TRBJ2-2; no reliable D call. The germline gives CDR1 SQVTM, CDR2 ANQGSEA. This CDR3 has 11 residues. Trimming removed 5 bases from V and 7 bases from J, with 8 bases in between. In DNA form, the CDR3 reads TGCAGCGTTTATACTGGCGGGGAGCTGTTTTTT. Protein: CSVYTGGELFF.

This clonotype was recorded once. This chain links TRBV30 with TRBJ1-1, with 11 bases matching TRBD1. The V segment lost 5 bases and the J segment 6 bases; nucleotides outside the gene matches: 2. The length of the CDR3 is 12 residues. Per the germline V gene, CDR1 is GTSNPN and CDR2 is SVGIG (reference sequence). The DNA for the CDR3 is TGTGCCTGGGGACAGGGGGCTGCTGAAGCTTTCTTT. This gives the protein CAWGQGAAEAFF.

This chain joins TRBV5-1 and TRBJ2-7, with TRBD2 identical over 10 bases. The CDR3 spans 15 residues. With V trimmed by 4 bases and J by 3 bases, 7 bases remained unmatched. Germline V gene lookup returns CDR1 SGHRS and CDR2 YFSETQ. CDR3 sequence reads: CASSGGLAAIYEQYF. In DNA form, the CDR3 reads TGCGCCAGCAGCGGAGGACTAGCGGCAATCTACGAGCAGTACTTC.

V gene TRBV15 combines with J gene TRBJ2-3, with TRBD1 matching 8 bases. V shed 5 bases, J shed 6 bases, and the junction held 13 bases outside the gene matches. Germline V gene data show CDR1 as LNHNV and CDR2 as YYDKDF (reference sequence). The CDR3 runs to 16 residues. The CDR3 sequence: CATSWDRQEVGDTQYF. CDR3 DNA sequence: TGTGCCACCAGCTGGGACAGGCAGGAAGTGGGGGATACGCAGTATTTT.

The CDR3 region has the DNA TGTGCCAGCAGTGAAAGTGAGACCCAGTACTTC. Encoded protein: CASSESETQYF. V is TRBV6-1 and J is TRBJ2-5; no reliable D call. CDR1 is MNHNS, CDR2 SASEGT, per germline. V was clipped by 2 bases and J by 5 bases, with 3 bases between them. The CDR3 totals 11 residues.

The chain couples TRBV12-3 or TRBV12-4 to TRBJ2-2; D uncertain. The V end was cut by 4 bases, the J end by 0 bases, with 9 bases between. This CDR3 spans 15 amino acids. Here the CDR3 reads CASSYLAANTGELFF. The CDR3 nucleotides read TGTGCCAGCAGTTATCTGGCTGCGAACACCGGGGAGCTGTTTTTT.

The chain couples TRBV12-5 to TRBJ2-7, with D possibly being TRBD2 (6 bases). The V end was cut by 0 bases, the J end by 4 bases, with 13 bases between. Germline assignment: CDR1 LGHNT and CDR2 FRNRAP. CDR3 length: 15 amino acids. As DNA, the CDR3 is TGTGCTAGTGGTTTGGTAGAGGTAGCGGCGTACGAGCAGTACTTC. It translates to CASGLVEVAAYEQYF.

The chain is built from TRBV9 and TRBJ2-2; TRBD1 aligns across 11 bases. Trimming removed 3 bases from V and 4 bases from J; junction bases left unmatched: 2. There are 15 residues in the CDR3. The germline gives CDR1 SGDLS, CDR2 YYNGEE. The CDR3 DNA follows: TGTGCCAGCAGCGCCGGGACAGGGGGCACCGGGGAGCTGTTTTTT. Protein: CASSAGTGGTGELFF.

The chain is built from TRBV30 and TRBJ2-3, with 10 bases matching TRBD2. Germline trimming cut 4 bases from V and 2 bases from J; bases unmatched to any gene: 9. Germline V gene sequence: CDR1 GTSNPN, CDR2 SVGIG (reference sequence). This CDR3 has 16 residues. CDR3 sequence (DNA): TGTGCCTGGACCAGGACTAGCGGAGGGACCACAGATACGCAGTATTTT. This encodes CAWTRTSGGTTDTQYF. Combining the CDR3 with reference TRBV30 and TRBJ2-3 gives the whole variable domain SQTIHQWPATLVQPVGSPLSLECTVEGTSNPNLYWYRQAAGRGLQLLFYSVGIGQISSEVPQNLSASRPQDRQFILSSKKLLLSDSGFYLCAWTRTSGGTTDTQYFGPGTRLTVL.

V gene TRBV12-3 or TRBV12-4 combines with J gene TRBJ2-7; TRBD1 might be the D (6 bases). This CDR3 region has 13 residues. V was pared by 7 bases and J by 0 bases, with 10 bases between. In DNA, the CDR3 is TGTGCCAGCAATGGGGGACACTCCTACGAGCAGTACTTC. It translates to CASNGGHSYEQYF.